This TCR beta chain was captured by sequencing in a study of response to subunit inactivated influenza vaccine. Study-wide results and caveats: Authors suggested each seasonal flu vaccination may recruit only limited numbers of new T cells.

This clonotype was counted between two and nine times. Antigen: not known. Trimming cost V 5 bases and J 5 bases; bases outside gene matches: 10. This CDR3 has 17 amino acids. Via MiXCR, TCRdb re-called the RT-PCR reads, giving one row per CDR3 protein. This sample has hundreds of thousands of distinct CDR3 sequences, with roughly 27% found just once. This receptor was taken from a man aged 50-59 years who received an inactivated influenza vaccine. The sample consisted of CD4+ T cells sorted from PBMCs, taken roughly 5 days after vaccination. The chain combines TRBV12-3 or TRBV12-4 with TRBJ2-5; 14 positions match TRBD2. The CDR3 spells CASSGGTSGRGVETQYF. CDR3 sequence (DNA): TGTGCCAGCAGTGGAGGGACTAGCGGGAGAGGGGTTGAGACCCAGTACTTC.